The 12 T cell receptor beta chains below were found in one sample sequenced in a study of cytomegalovirus exposure and HLA in healthy donors listed by TCRdb under 2017. Libraries were prepared through the immunoSEQ multiplex PCR assay. A mixture of 60 forward primers for TCR Vbeta segments and 13 reverse primers for TCR Jbeta segments was used in the multiplex PCR. TCRdb stores this immuneACCESS table with in-frame sequences only. Part of the clones is absent; in the studies checked, under half of the shortfall reflects unresolved V genes, and no reason is known for the rest. Across this sample there are a few hundred thousand clones, with about 80% seen only once. The ten largest make up less than 20% of the sample. The sample consisted of PBMCs. These receptors came from a man between 40 and 49 years old in good health and CMV-seronegative.

This clone appeared a single time. This sequence joins TRBV6-1 and TRBJ2-5; D is possibly TRBD2 (5 bases). CDR3 length equals 15 residues. Germline loops: CDR1 MNHNS, CDR2 SASEGT. Trimming stripped 6 bases from V and 5 bases from J, with 19 bases between. This chain's CDR3 is CASRARGSPGETQYF. CDR3 coding DNA: TGTGCCAGCAGGGCGCGAGGCAGCCCGGGGGAGACCCAGTACTTC.

The chain is built from TRBV19 and TRBJ2-1, with D maybe TRBD1 (5 bases). This CDR3 comprises 14 residues. From germline, CDR1 is LNHDA and CDR2 SQIVND (reference sequence). V was cut by 1 base and J by 2 bases, with 6 bases left in between. The CDR3 here is CASSIGTTYNEQFF. CDR3 sequence (DNA): TGTGCCAGTAGTATAGGGACAACCTACAATGAGCAGTTCTTC.

For this clone: Other nucleotide sequences from this sample produce the same CDR3. This chain uses TRBV5-1 with TRBJ2-5; weak D call: TRBD1 (5 bases). The CDR3 has 13 amino acids. The V gene lost 0 bases and the J gene lost 4 bases, with 7 bases spanning the gap. The V gene's germline CDR1 is SGHRS and CDR2 YFSETQ. CDR3 region: CASSLGGRETQYF. The CDR3 coding sequence is TGCGCCAGCAGCTTGGGGGGCAGAGAGACCCAGTACTTC.

This clone was detected only a few times. The chain employs TRBV6-5 and TRBJ1-2; perhaps TRBD1 as D (5 bases). Per the germline V gene, CDR1 is MNHEY and CDR2 is SVGAGI. The CDR3 runs to 14 residues. The V gene lost 2 bases and the J gene lost 8 bases, with 15 bases spanning the gap. CDR3 DNA: TGTGCCAGCAGTTACAGCGGGGGTGCTGTGGGCTACACCTTC. Translating gives CASSYSGGAVGYTF.

The chain has TRBV6-5 and TRBJ1-1; tentatively, D is TRBD1 (5 bases). The CDR3 has 13 residues. V lost 7 bases and J lost 4, with 13 bases in between. Germline V gene lookup returns CDR1 MNHEY and CDR2 SVGAGI. Here the CDR3 reads CASMGRVGTEAFF. As DNA, the CDR3 is TGTGCCAGCATGGGCAGGGTAGGCACTGAAGCTTTCTTT.

This clone was counted only a few times. The chain employs TRBV6-6 and TRBJ1-1; D uncertain. The germline V gene has CDR1 MNHNY and CDR2 SVGAGI (reference sequence). V lost 6 bases to trimming and J lost 0 bases, with 5 bases between them. This CDR3 contains 12 residues. The CDR3 region is CASRGMNTEAFF. The CDR3 DNA reads TGTGCCAGCAGGGGCATGAACACTGAAGCTTTCTTT.

In this sample, this clone turned up once. The gene calls are TRBV5-6 and TRBJ2-2; D gene ambiguous. V was pared by 4 bases and J by 3 bases, with 4 bases between. The CDR3 totals 12 residues. Germline V gene data show CDR1 as SGHDT and CDR2 as YYEEEE. The CDR3 DNA is TGTGCCAGCAGCCCGGACACCGGGGAGCTGTTTTTT. Protein product: CASSPDTGELFF.

This chain joins TRBV19 and TRBJ2-7; 7 nucleotides line up with TRBD1. After removal of 3 bases from V and 1 base from J, the junction contained 6 bases not matched to a gene. From germline, CDR1 is LNHDA and CDR2 SQIVND (reference sequence). This CDR3 spans 15 amino acids. CDR3 sequence reads: CASSMGTGASYEQYF. DNA for the CDR3: TGTGCCAGTAGTATGGGAACAGGGGCTTCCTACGAGCAGTACTTC. The full variable domain, rest sourced from reference TRBV19 and TRBJ2-7, is DGGITQSPKYLFRKEGQNVTLSCEQNLNHDAMYWYRQDPGQGLRLIYYSQIVNDFQKGDIAEGYSVSREKKESFPLTVTSAQKNPTAFYLCASSMGTGASYEQYFGPGTRLTVT.

J is TRBJ1-5 and V is TRBV9; D is uncertain. Trimming took off 4 bases at V and 7 bases at J, with 12 bases between the two ends. The length of the CDR3 is 13 residues. Per germline, CDR1 SGDLS and CDR2 YYNGEE. CDR3 coding DNA: TGTGCCAGCAGCCCACGGGGAGACCAGCCCCAGCATTTT. Translating gives CASSPRGDQPQHF.

The V gene is TRBV5-6, the J gene TRBJ2-1; D remains unclear. This CDR3 comprises 15 residues. Per the germline V gene, CDR1 is SGHDT and CDR2 is YYEEEE. V lost 3 bases and J lost 4, with 14 bases in between. The CDR3 spells CASSSRGKAYNEQFF. CDR3 bases: TGTGCCAGCAGCTCCCGTGGAAAAGCGTACAATGAGCAGTTCTTC.

The rearrangement uses TRBV6-6 and TRBJ2-7, with D possibly matching TRBD2 (5 bases). The CDR3 contains 12 residues. V dropped 2 bases and J dropped 5 bases, with 7 bases sitting between them. Germline V gene data show CDR1 as MNHNY and CDR2 as SVGAGI (reference sequence). The CDR3 DNA reads TGTGCCAGCAGTTACGCGGGTAACGAGCAGTACTTC. This codes for CASSYAGNEQYF.

This clone has just a few counts. The chain uses TRBV7-9 and TRBJ2-5; D uncertain. In germline, CDR1 is SEHNR, CDR2 FQNEAQ (reference sequence). The length of the CDR3 is 17 residues. With 1 base removed from V and 2 bases from J, the gap between germline ends came to 17 bases. DNA for the CDR3: TGTGCCAGCAGCTTAGGCTCATACGGAGATGGGCAAGAGACCCAGTACTTC. Translation gives CASSLGSYGDGQETQYF.